This T cell receptor (beta chain) comes out of a study of early T cells in non-severe SARS-CoV-2 infection. Findings and caveats of the study: Comparison of clonotypes with VDJdb favored anti-spike CD8 responses while missing private and CD4 specificities.

This clonotype has a handful of counts. The antigen remains unidentified. Molecules of cDNA were individually given unique molecular identifiers that were attached to them. TCRdb re-derived calls from the 5' RACE reads in MiXCR, one entry per CDR3 protein. The data contain 60,000 or so distinct CDR3 sequences, 10% to 15% of them singletons. Trimming at V came to 6 bases and at J to 3 bases, leaving 8 bases not matched to a gene. The CDR3 is made up of 15 amino acids. Sequencing was performed on whole blood. The origin of this receptor is an adult who was a healthcare worker with PCR-confirmed SARS-CoV-2 infection or an uninfected control (not recorded which). The chain couples TRBV12-3 or TRBV12-4 to TRBJ2-1, with 7 bases aligning to TRBD2. CDR3 in amino acids: CASSYGGSGYNEQFF. CDR3 nucleotide sequence: TGTGCCAGCAGCTACGGGGGGTCGGGCTACAATGAGCAGTTCTTC.